This record covers a single T cell receptor beta chain. This record comes from a study of early T cells in non-severe SARS-CoV-2 infection. Looked up from germline, CDR1 is SGHAT and CDR2 is FQNNGV. Trimming removed 4 bases from V and 5 bases from J, with 15 bases in between. This CDR3 has 14 amino acids. The TCR library protocol was used to attach unique molecular identifiers. These identifiers were attached to individual cDNA molecules. TCRdb processed the 5' RACE reads anew with MiXCR; each CDR3 protein has one entry. The sample has about 71,000 distinct CDR3 sequences, about 14% seen once; the top ten hold 3.5% to 5%.

Sequenced here: whole blood, sampled at baseline. This clonotype was sampled from an adult who was a healthcare worker with PCR-confirmed SARS-CoV-2 infection or an uninfected control (not recorded which). V and J are TRBV11-2 and TRBJ2-7; a weak D match, TRBD2 (6 bases). CDR3 in DNA: TGTGCCAGCAGCTCTTCGGGAGTAAACAACGAGCAGTACTTC. It codes for CASSSSGVNNEQYF. The full variable domain, in which reference TRBV11-2 and TRBJ2-7 provide the parts outside the CDR3, is EAGVAQSPRYKIIEKRQSVAFWCNPISGHATLYWYQQILGQGPKLLIQFQNNGVVDDSQLPKDRFSAERLKGVDSTLKIQPAKLEDSAVYLCASSSSGVNNEQYFGPGTRLTVT.